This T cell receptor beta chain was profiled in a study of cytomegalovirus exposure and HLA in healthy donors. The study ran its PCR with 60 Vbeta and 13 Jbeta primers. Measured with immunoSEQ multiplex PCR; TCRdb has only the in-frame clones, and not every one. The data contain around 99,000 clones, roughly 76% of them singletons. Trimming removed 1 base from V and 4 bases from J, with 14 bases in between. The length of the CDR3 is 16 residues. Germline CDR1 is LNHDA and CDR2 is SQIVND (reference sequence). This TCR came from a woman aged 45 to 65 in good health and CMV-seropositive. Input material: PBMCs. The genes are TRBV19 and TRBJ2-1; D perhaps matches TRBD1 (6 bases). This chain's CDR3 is CASSIGLQGLYNEQFF. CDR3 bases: TGTGCCAGTAGTATAGGTCTTCAGGGGTTATACAATGAGCAGTTCTTC.